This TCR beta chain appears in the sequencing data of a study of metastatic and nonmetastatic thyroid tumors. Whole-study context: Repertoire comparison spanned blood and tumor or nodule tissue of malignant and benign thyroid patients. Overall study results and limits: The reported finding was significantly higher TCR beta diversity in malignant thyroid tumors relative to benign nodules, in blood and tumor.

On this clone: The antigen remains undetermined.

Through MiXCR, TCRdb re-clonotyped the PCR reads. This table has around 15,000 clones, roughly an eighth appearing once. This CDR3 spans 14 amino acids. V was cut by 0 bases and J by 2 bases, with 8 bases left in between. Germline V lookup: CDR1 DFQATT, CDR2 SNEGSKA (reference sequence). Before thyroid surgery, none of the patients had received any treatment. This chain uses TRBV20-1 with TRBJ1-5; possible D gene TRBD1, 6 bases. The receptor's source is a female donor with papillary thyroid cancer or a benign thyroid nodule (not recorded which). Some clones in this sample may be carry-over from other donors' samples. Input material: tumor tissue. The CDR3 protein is CSARDRGGNQPQHF. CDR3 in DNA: TGCAGTGCTAGAGATAGGGGGGGCAATCAGCCCCAGCATTTT.